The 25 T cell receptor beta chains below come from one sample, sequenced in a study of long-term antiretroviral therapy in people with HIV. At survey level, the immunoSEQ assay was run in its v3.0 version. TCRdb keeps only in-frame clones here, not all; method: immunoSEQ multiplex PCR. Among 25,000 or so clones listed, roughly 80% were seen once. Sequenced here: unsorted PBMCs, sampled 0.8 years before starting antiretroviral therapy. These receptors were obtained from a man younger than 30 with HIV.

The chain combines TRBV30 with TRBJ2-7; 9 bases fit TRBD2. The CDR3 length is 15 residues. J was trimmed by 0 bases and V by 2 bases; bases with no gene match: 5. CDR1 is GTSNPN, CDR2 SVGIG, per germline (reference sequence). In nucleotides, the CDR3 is TGTGCCTGGAGTTTCCTAGCGGGGCCCTCCTACGAGCAGTACTTC. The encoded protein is CAWSFLAGPSYEQYF.

CDR3 coding DNA: TGTGCCAGCAGCTCCGCCGGGACAGGGGGCCTACACCAAAACATTCAGTACTTC. It specifies CASSSAGTGGLHQNIQYF. This sequence joins TRBV5-6 and TRBJ2-4; TRBD1 agrees at 12 bases. The CDR3 loop spans 18 amino acids. Losses at the gene ends were 3 bases for V and 5 bases for J; bases not matched to a gene: 12. Germline assignment: CDR1 SGHDT and CDR2 YYEEEE.

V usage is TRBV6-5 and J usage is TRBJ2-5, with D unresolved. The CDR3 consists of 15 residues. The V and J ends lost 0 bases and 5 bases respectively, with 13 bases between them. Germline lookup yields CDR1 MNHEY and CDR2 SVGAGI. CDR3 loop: CASSYSIGIGETQYF. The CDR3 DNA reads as TGTGCCAGCAGTTACTCAATAGGGATAGGGGAGACCCAGTACTTC.

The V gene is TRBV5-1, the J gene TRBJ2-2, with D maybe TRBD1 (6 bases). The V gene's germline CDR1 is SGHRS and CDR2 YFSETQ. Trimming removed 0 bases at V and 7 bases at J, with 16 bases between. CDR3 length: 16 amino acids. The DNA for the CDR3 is TGCGCCAGCAGCTTGGGAACCGGGACAATTAACGGGGAGCTGTTTTTT. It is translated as CASSLGTGTINGELFF. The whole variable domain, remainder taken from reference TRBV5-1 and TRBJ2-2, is KAGVTQTPRYLIKTRGQQVTLSCSPISGHRSVSWYQQTPGQGLQFLFEYFSETQRNKGNFPGRFSGRQFSNSRSEMNVSTLELGDSALYLCASSLGTGTINGELFFGEGSRLTVL.

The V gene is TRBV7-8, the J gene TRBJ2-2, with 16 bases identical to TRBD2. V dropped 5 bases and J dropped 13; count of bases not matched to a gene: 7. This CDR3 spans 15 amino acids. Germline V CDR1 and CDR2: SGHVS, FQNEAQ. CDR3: CASSLGLAGGPGLFF. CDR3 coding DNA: TGTGCCAGCAGCCTGGGACTAGCGGGGGGGCCTGGGCTGTTTTTT.

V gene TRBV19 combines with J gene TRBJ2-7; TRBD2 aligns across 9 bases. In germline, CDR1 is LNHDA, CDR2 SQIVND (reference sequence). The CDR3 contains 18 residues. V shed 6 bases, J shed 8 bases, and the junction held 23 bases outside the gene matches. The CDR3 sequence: CASSPGGRRLAERRKQYF. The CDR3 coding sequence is TGTGCCAGTAGCCCCGGCGGGAGGCGACTAGCGGAGAGGCGAAAGCAGTACTTC.

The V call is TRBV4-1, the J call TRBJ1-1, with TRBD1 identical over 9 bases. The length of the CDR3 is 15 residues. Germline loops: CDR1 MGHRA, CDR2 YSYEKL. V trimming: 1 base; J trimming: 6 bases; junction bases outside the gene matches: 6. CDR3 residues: CASSQVRTGVAEAFF. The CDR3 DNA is TGCGCCAGCAGCCAAGTCCGGACAGGGGTGGCTGAAGCTTTCTTT.

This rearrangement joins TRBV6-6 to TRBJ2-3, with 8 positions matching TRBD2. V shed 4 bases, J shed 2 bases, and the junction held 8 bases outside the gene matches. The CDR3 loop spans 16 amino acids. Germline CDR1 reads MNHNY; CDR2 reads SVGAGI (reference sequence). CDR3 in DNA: TGTGCCAGCAGTTCCCCCTCGCGGGGGGTCACAGATACGCAGTATTTT. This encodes CASSSPSRGVTDTQYF.

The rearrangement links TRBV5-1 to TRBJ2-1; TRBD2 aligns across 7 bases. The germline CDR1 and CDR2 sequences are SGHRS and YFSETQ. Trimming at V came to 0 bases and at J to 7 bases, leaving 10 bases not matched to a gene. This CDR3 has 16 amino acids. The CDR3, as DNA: TGCGCCAGCAGCTTGGGGGGGGGAGGGCCTCGGAATGAGCAGTTCTTC. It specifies CASSLGGGGPRNEQFF.

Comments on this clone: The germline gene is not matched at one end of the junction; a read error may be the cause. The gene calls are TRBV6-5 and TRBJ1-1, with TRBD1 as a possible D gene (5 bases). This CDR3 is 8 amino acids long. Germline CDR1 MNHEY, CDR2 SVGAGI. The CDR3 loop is CARRRGIF. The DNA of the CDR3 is TGTGCCCGCCGTCGGGGGATCTTT.

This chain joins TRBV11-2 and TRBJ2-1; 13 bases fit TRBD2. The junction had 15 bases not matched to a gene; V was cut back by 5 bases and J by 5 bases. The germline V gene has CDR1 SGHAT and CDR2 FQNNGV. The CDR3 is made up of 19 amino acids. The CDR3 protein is CASSTSMVGLAGADNEQFF. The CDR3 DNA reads TGTGCCAGCAGCACGAGTATGGTTGGACTAGCGGGGGCGGACAATGAGCAGTTCTTC.

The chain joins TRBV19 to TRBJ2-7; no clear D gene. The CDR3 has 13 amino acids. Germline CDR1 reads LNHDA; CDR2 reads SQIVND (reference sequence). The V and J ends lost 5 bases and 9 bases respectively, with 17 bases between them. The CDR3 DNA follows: TGTGCCAGTAGTGAAGACCCCCTAGGGCGGCAGTACTTC. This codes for CASSEDPLGRQYF.

CDR3 residues: CASSSGTGLSYNEQFF. The CDR3 bases are TGTGCCAGCAGTTCGGGGACAGGGCTCTCCTACAATGAGCAGTTCTTC. The chain links TRBV6-6 to TRBJ2-1, with 9 bases aligning to TRBD1. Germline-derived CDR1 and CDR2 are MNHNY and SVGAGI (reference sequence). V was clipped by 4 bases and J by 0 bases; unmatched bases: 4. The CDR3 runs 16 residues.

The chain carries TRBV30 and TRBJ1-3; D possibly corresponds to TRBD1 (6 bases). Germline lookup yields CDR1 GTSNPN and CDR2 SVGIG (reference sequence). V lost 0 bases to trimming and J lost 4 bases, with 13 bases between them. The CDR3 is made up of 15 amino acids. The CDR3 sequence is CAWSVPTRGGNTIYF. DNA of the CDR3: TGTGCCTGGAGTGTACCCACCAGGGGCGGAAACACCATATATTTT.

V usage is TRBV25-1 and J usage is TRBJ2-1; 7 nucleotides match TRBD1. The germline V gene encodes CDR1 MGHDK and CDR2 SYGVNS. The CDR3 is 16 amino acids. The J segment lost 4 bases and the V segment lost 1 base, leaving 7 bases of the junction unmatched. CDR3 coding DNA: TGTGCCAGCAGTGAATTGGGGACAGAGCTTTACAATGAGCAGTTCTTC. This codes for CASSELGTELYNEQFF.

In DNA form, the CDR3 reads TGTGCCAGTAGTCTCGGAGCGGGGGGTCGCGACGAGCAGTACTTC. This translates into CASSLGAGGRDEQYF. The V gene is TRBV19, the J gene TRBJ2-7; 9 positions agree with TRBD2. V lost 5 bases to trimming and J lost 5 bases; unmatched junction nucleotides: 10. The CDR3 runs to 15 residues. Germline V CDR1 and CDR2: LNHDA, SQIVND (reference sequence).

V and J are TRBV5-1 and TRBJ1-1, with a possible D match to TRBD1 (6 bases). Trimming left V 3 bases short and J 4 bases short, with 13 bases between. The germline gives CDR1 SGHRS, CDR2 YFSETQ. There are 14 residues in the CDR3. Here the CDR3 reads CASSSTGPTTEAFF. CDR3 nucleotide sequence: TGCGCCAGCAGCTCTACAGGGCCGACCACTGAAGCTTTCTTT.

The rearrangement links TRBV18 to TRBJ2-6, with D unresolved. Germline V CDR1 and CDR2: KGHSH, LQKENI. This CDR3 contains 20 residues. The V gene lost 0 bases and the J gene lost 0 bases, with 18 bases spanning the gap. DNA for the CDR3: TGTGCCAGCTCACCACCGATCGGCGACTTGGCAAACTCTGGGGCCAACGTCCTGACTTTC. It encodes CASSPPIGDLANSGANVLTF.

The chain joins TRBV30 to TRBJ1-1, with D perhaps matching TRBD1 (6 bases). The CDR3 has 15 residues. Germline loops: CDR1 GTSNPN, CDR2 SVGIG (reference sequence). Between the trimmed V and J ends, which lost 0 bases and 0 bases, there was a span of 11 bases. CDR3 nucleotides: TGTGCCTGGAGTGTAGGGACAATAATGAACACTGAAGCTTTCTTT. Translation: CAWSVGTIMNTEAFF.

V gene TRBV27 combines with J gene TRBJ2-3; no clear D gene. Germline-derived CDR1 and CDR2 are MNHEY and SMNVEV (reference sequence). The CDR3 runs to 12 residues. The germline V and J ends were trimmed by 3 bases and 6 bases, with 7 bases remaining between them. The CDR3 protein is CASSFNMDTQYF. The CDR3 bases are TGTGCCAGCAGTTTTAACATGGATACGCAGTATTTT.

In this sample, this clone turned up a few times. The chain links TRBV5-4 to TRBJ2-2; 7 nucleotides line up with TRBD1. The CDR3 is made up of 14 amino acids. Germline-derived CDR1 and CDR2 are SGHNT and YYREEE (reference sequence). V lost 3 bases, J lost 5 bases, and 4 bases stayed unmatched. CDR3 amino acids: CASSWGQRTGELFF. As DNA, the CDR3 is TGTGCCAGCAGCTGGGGACAGAGGACCGGGGAGCTGTTTTTT.

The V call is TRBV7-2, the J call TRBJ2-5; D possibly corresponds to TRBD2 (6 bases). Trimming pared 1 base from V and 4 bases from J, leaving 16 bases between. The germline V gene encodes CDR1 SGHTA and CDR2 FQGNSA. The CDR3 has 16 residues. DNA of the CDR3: TGTGCCAGCAGCTTAGGTCTCGTCGGGAGTGGAGAGACCCAGTACTTC. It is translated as CASSLGLVGSGETQYF. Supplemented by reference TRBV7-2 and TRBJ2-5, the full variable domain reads GAGVSQSPSNKVTEKGKDVELRCDPISGHTALYWYRQSLGQGLEFLIYFQGNSAPDKSGLPSDRFSAERTGGSVSTLTIQRTQQEDSAVYLCASSLGLVGSGETQYFGPGTRLLVL.

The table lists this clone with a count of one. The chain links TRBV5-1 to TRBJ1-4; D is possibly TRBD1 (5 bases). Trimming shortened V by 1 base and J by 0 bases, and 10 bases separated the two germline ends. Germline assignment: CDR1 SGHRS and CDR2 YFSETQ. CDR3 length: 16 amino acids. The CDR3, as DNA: TGCGCCAGCAGCTTGCTCAGGGCAACAACTAATGAAAAACTGTTTTTT. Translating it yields CASSLLRATTNEKLFF.

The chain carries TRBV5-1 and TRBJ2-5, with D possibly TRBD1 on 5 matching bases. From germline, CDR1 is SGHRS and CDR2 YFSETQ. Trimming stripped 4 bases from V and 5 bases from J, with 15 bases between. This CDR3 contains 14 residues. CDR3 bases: TGCGCCAGCAGCCCCCTTGGGGCCGGGGAGACCCAGTACTTC. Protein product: CASSPLGAGETQYF.

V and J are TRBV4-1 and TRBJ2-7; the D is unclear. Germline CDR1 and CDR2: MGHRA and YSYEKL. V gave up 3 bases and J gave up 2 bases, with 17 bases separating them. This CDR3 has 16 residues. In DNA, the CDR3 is TGCGCCAGCAGCCACCAAGTCATTCCGTCTGCCTACGAGCAGTACTTC. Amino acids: CASSHQVIPSAYEQYF.